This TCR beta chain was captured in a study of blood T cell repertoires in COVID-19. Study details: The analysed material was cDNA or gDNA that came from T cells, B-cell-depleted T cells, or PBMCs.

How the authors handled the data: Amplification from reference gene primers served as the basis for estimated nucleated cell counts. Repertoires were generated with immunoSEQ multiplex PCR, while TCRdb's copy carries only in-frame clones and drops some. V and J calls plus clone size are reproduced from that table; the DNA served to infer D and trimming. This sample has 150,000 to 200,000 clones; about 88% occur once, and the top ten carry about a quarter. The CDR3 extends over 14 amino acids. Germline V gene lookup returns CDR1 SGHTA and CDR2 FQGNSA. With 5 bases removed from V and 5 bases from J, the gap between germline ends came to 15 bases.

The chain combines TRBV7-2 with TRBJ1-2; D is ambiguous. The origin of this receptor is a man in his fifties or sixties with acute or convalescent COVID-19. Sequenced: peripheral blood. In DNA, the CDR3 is TGTGCCAGCAGCCCTAGCCTCCCCGGATATGGCTACACCTTC. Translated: CASSPSLPGYGYTF.